The 14 T cell receptor beta chains given below trace back to one sample, sequenced in a study of blood T cell repertoires in COVID-19. TCRdb's copy holds only in-frame clones and misses some; the assay was immunoSEQ multiplex PCR. Of roughly 350,000 clones in the sample, 85% are singletons; the top ten hold roughly 3.6%. The specimen was peripheral blood. Every receptor here comes from a woman aged 18-35 years with acute or convalescent COVID-19.

This chain links TRBV3-1 (or the pseudogene TRBV3-2) with TRBJ1-2, with D maybe TRBD1 (5 bases). The CDR3 is 15 residues long. Trimming removed 3 bases from V and 8 bases from J, with 19 bases in between. Germline CDR1 LGHDT, CDR2 YNNKEL (reference sequence). The CDR3 reads CASSQLRDRRYGYTF. CDR3 DNA sequence: TGTGCCAGCAGCCAGCTAAGAGACAGAAGATACGGCTACACCTTC.

V is TRBV10-2 and J is TRBJ2-7; the D is unclear. Germline V CDR1 and CDR2: WSHSY, SAAADI. This CDR3 is 14 amino acids long. V was clipped by 0 bases and J by 2 bases, with 8 bases between them. CDR3 nucleotide sequence: TGCGCCAGCAGTGAGTCCAGTGCGGCCTACGAGCAGTACTTC. This sequence encodes CASSESSAAYEQYF.

The chain has TRBV27 and TRBJ2-7, with TRBD1 identical over 11 bases. CDR3 size: 15 residues. Trimming took 3 bases from V and 5 from J; bases not matched to a gene: 6. Germline V lookup: CDR1 MNHEY, CDR2 SMNVEV (reference sequence). CDR3 protein: CASSFTRTGGNEQYF. For the CDR3, the DNA is TGTGCCAGCAGTTTCACGAGGACAGGGGGCAACGAGCAGTACTTC.

The DNA for the CDR3 is TGCAGCGTTGGCTGGAGGCAGGCGGACTATGGCTACACCTTC. Translation gives CSVGWRQADYGYTF. The rearrangement links TRBV29-1 to TRBJ1-2; D ambiguous. V lost 4 bases to trimming and J lost 3 bases, with 15 bases between them. This CDR3 contains 14 residues. Looked up from germline, CDR1 is SQVTM and CDR2 is ANQGSEA. The full variable domain, rest sourced from reference TRBV29-1 and TRBJ1-2, is SAVISQKPSRDICQRGTSLTIQCQVDSQVTMMFWYRQQPGQSLTLIATANQGSEATYESGFVIDKFPISRPNLTFSTLTVSNMSPEDSSIYLCSVGWRQADYGYTFGSGTRLTVV.

This chain joins TRBV18 and TRBJ2-2; 8 bases are a match to TRBD2. V shed 8 bases, J shed 6 bases, and the junction held 11 bases outside the gene matches. The CDR3 totals 15 residues. The germline V gene has CDR1 KGHSH and CDR2 LQKENI. The chain's CDR3 is CASRLSGGIPGELFF. The DNA of the CDR3 is TGTGCCAGCAGGCTGTCGGGGGGGATCCCCGGGGAGCTGTTTTTT.

The chain recombines TRBV6-1 with TRBJ2-7; a possible D gene is TRBD2 (5 bases). The germline V gene has CDR1 MNHNS and CDR2 SASEGT. Deletions cut 2 bases from V and 2 bases from J, with 10 bases between. This CDR3 is 14 amino acids long. The CDR3 loop reads CASSERAATYEQYF. The CDR3 bases are TGTGCCAGCAGTGAACGAGCGGCTACCTACGAGCAGTACTTC.

In its sample, this clone was seen a few times. The chain is built from TRBV27 and TRBJ2-2, with 9 positions matching TRBD1. Trimming cost V 3 bases and J 2 bases; bases outside gene matches: 7. Looked up from germline, CDR1 is MNHEY and CDR2 is SMNVEV (reference sequence). The CDR3 runs to 17 residues. The CDR3 DNA sequence: TGTGCCAGCAGTTTGAAAGGACAGGGGCTTAACACCGGGGAGCTGTTTTTT. Protein sequence: CASSLKGQGLNTGELFF.

The V gene is TRBV6-5, the J gene TRBJ2-1; D perhaps matches TRBD2 (5 bases). Germline CDR1 reads MNHEY; CDR2 reads SVGAGI. V was cut by 8 bases and J by 5 bases, with 16 bases left in between. CDR3 size: 14 residues. In DNA form, the CDR3 reads TGTGCCAGCTCTCGTGGGGTGACTAACAATGAGCAGTTCTTC. This encodes CASSRGVTNNEQFF.

This clone has only one observation. The chain carries TRBV30 and TRBJ1-4; maybe TRBD1 (5 bases). CDR3 length equals 12 residues. Per germline, CDR1 GTSNPN and CDR2 SVGIG (reference sequence). With 6 bases removed from V and 8 bases from J, the gap between germline ends came to 13 bases. The CDR3 nucleotides read TGTGCCTGTCACAGGCGGGGGGAAAAACTGTTTTTT. Its protein product is CACHRRGEKLFF.

Only a few counts were recorded for this clone. V and J are TRBV28 and TRBJ1-5; TRBD1 aligns across 8 bases. The V and J ends lost 7 bases and 5 bases, in that order; junction bases with no gene match: 10. The CDR3 runs to 15 residues. The germline V gene has CDR1 MDHEN and CDR2 SYDVKM. Here the CDR3 DNA reads TGTGCCAGCACCGTGGACAGGGAGTTACATCAGCCCCAGCATTTT. Its protein product is CASTVDRELHQPQHF.

The rearrangement links TRBV5-1 to TRBJ2-7, with TRBD1 as a possible D gene (6 bases). The CDR3 runs 14 residues. CDR1 and CDR2 (germline): SGHRS, YFSETQ. Trimming took off 5 bases at V and 4 bases at J, with 16 bases between the two ends. The CDR3 loop is CASRRETGLYEQYF. CDR3 in DNA: TGCGCCAGCAGGAGGGAAACAGGGCTTTACGAGCAGTACTTC.

Here the CDR3 reads CASSVSTGLNTEAFF. The CDR3 region has the DNA TGTGCCAGCAGCGTTTCTACAGGGCTGAACACTGAAGCTTTCTTT. The chain uses TRBV9 and TRBJ1-1, with D possibly matching TRBD1 (6 bases). Deletions cut 2 bases from V and 0 bases from J, with 11 bases between. Germline CDR1 reads SGDLS; CDR2 reads YYNGEE. This CDR3 contains 15 residues.

The chain joins TRBV2 to TRBJ1-5; maybe TRBD1 (6 bases). Trimming cost V 5 bases and J 4 bases, with 12 bases left between them. CDR3 length equals 14 residues. Germline CDR1 and CDR2: SNHLY and FYNNEI. The CDR3 loop reads CASSPDSLNQPQHF. The CDR3 nucleotides read TGTGCCAGCAGTCCGGACAGCCTAAATCAGCCCCAGCATTTT.

J is TRBJ1-6 and V is TRBV2; maybe TRBD1 (5 bases). There are 19 residues in the CDR3. In germline, CDR1 is SNHLY, CDR2 FYNNEI. V was trimmed by 10 bases and J by 4 bases, leaving 29 bases between them. Here the CDR3 reads CATHPSRVKFHSYNSPLHF. CDR3 nucleotides: TGTGCCACCCACCCGTCCAGGGTCAAGTTTCACTCATATAATTCACCCCTCCACTTT.